Each of the 26 T cell receptor beta chains below was sequenced from the same sample in a study of cytomegalovirus exposure and HLA in healthy donors (dated by TCRdb to the late 2010s). The library was obtained by the immunoSEQ multiplex PCR assay. Not all clones reach the TCRdb copy of this immuneACCESS table, which keeps in-frame sequences only. Checked studies attribute under half of the gap to unresolved V genes and leave the rest unexplained. The sample table records roughly 150,000 clones; about 89% of these occur just once. 2.5% to 4% of the sample is taken by the ten largest. Material: PBMCs. All receptors derive from a woman in her late teens or twenties in good health and CMV-seropositive.

The V call is TRBV18, the J call TRBJ2-4, with D perhaps matching TRBD1 (6 bases). The V and J ends lost 2 bases and 8 bases respectively, with 13 bases between them. Germline V CDR1 and CDR2: KGHSH, LQKENI. This CDR3 spans 14 amino acids. CDR3 coding DNA: TGTGCCAGCTCACCATCCACAGGGCCCGACATTCAGTACTTC. Its protein is CASSPSTGPDIQYF.

This rearrangement joins TRBV5-4 to TRBJ2-1, with 7 bases that match TRBD2. The CDR3 extends over 19 amino acids. The V segment lost 1 base and the J segment 4 bases; nucleotides outside the gene matches: 17. Germline V gene lookup returns CDR1 SGHNT and CDR2 YYREEE (reference sequence). This CDR3 reads CASSLRNSGSFFSYNEQFF. The CDR3 DNA is TGTGCCAGCAGCTTGAGAAATAGCGGGTCGTTTTTTTCGTACAATGAGCAGTTCTTC.

This clone is a singleton in its sample. The chain couples TRBV28 to TRBJ1-3; possibly TRBD1 for D (5 bases). The germline gives CDR1 MDHEN, CDR2 SYDVKM. The CDR3 is made up of 17 amino acids. Trimming pared 4 bases from V and 1 base from J, leaving 17 bases between. The CDR3: CASSSLGGASSGNTIYF. Here the CDR3 DNA reads TGTGCCAGCAGTTCCCTCGGCGGGGCGTCATCTGGAAACACCATATATTTT.

The chain carries TRBV19 and TRBJ2-7, with TRBD1 identical over 10 bases. Germline lookup yields CDR1 LNHDA and CDR2 SQIVND (reference sequence). CDR3 length: 16 residues. Trimming at V came to 2 bases and at J to 6 bases, leaving 10 bases not matched to a gene. The CDR3 nucleotides are TGTGCCAGTAGTATAACCCCGGGACAGGGGATCGGCGAGCAGTACTTC. Amino acids: CASSITPGQGIGEQYF.

The CDR3 DNA is TGTGCCACCAGCCGGACAGGGGGCAACGAGCAGTACTTC. It is translated as CATSRTGGNEQYF. This sequence joins TRBV15 and TRBJ2-7; 11 bases map to TRBD1. Germline V CDR1 and CDR2: LNHNV, YYDKDF (reference sequence). This CDR3 spans 13 amino acids. The V gene end was trimmed by 5 bases and the J gene end by 5 bases; junction bases not matched to a gene: 2.

The chain links TRBV19 to TRBJ2-1; 16 bases line up with TRBD2. This CDR3 has 17 amino acids. The germline V gene encodes CDR1 LNHDA and CDR2 SQIVND (reference sequence). J gave up 8 bases and V 8 bases, and 12 bases lay outside the gene matches. CDR3 loop: CASAASGLAGGGDEQFF. The CDR3 nucleotides read TGTGCCAGTGCCGCCTCGGGACTAGCGGGAGGGGGCGATGAGCAGTTCTTC.

The rearrangement joins TRBV6-5 to TRBJ1-2, with 10 positions matching TRBD1. Trimming took 5 bases from V and 4 from J; bases not matched to a gene: 7. CDR3 length: 15 amino acids. In germline, CDR1 is MNHEY, CDR2 SVGAGI. This CDR3 is CASSPETGGVYGYTF. The CDR3 region has the DNA TGTGCCAGCAGTCCAGAGACAGGGGGCGTCTATGGCTACACCTTC.

The chain uses TRBV28 and TRBJ1-4, with TRBD1 identical over 9 bases. Looked up from germline, CDR1 is MDHEN and CDR2 is SYDVKM. The CDR3 is 13 amino acids. The J segment lost 7 bases and the V segment lost 6 bases, leaving 3 bases of the junction unmatched. The CDR3: CASRGQGSEKLFF. CDR3 nucleotides: TGTGCCAGCAGAGGACAGGGGAGTGAAAAACTGTTTTTT.

The chain uses TRBV2 and TRBJ1-1; 9 nucleotides align to TRBD1. Germline V gives CDR1 SNHLY, CDR2 FYNNEI. The CDR3 extends over 13 amino acids. Trimming cost V 7 bases and J 5 bases; bases outside gene matches: 5. Here the CDR3 reads CASMGQGGTEAFF. The CDR3 nucleotides read TGTGCCAGCATGGGACAGGGAGGAACTGAAGCTTTCTTT.

The chain recombines TRBV4-1 with TRBJ2-3; TRBD1 might be the D (5 bases). V was clipped by 0 bases and J by 2 bases, with 24 bases between them. This CDR3 contains 20 residues. Germline V lookup: CDR1 MGHRA, CDR2 YSYEKL. The CDR3 is CASSQEWGRRLATNTDTQYF. The CDR3 DNA is TGCGCCAGCAGCCAAGAGTGGGGCAGGCGATTAGCAACGAACACAGATACGCAGTATTTT.

The rearrangement links TRBV11-3 to TRBJ2-1; TRBD2 matches at 8 bases. CDR1 and CDR2 from the germline V gene are SGHNT and YENEEA. CDR3 length: 14 amino acids. Trimming at V came to 8 bases and at J to 0 bases, leaving 3 bases not matched to a gene. Here the CDR3 reads CASRAGGSYNEQFF. The CDR3 DNA follows: TGTGCCAGCCGGGCGGGGGGCTCCTACAATGAGCAGTTCTTC.

The chain joins TRBV15 to TRBJ2-7, with 7 bases aligning to TRBD2. V dropped 8 bases and J dropped 6; count of bases not matched to a gene: 13. Germline V gene lookup returns CDR1 LNHNV and CDR2 YYDKDF (reference sequence). This CDR3 contains 14 residues. The CDR3 DNA reads TGTGCCACCGACGAGGCGGGAGAGGGCGGCGAGCAGTACTTC. This codes for CATDEAGEGGEQYF.

CDR3 amino acids: CASSVGGSTEAFF. In DNA form, the CDR3 reads TGTGCCAGCAGCGTAGGAGGTAGTACTGAAGCTTTCTTT. The rearrangement joins TRBV9 to TRBJ1-1; no clear D. Trimming took 0 bases from V and 5 from J, leaving 8 bases between them. From germline, CDR1 is SGDLS and CDR2 YYNGEE. The CDR3 loop spans 13 amino acids.

The CDR3 nucleotides read TGCAGCGTTGGCACAGGGGAGAAGCAGTACTTC. Its protein product is CSVGTGEKQYF. The rearrangement joins TRBV29-1 to TRBJ2-7; the match to TRBD1 covers 7 bases. Germline lookup yields CDR1 SQVTM and CDR2 ANQGSEA. The trim removed 4 bases at V and 8 bases at J, leaving 5 bases unmatched. The CDR3 is 11 residues long.

V is TRBV5-4 and J is TRBJ2-3, with 9 bases aligning to TRBD2. There are 16 residues in the CDR3. Germline lookup yields CDR1 SGHNT and CDR2 YYREEE (reference sequence). The trim removed 4 bases at V and 4 bases at J, leaving 10 bases unmatched. CDR3 coding DNA: TGTGCCAGCAGCCCAGGATTAGCGGGAGTGTCAGATACGCAGTATTTT. It yields the protein CASSPGLAGVSDTQYF.

The chain has TRBV23-1 and TRBJ2-7, with 8 bases that match TRBD1. TRBV23-1 is annotated as an ORF whose role is uncertain. The J segment lost 0 bases and the V segment lost 11 bases, leaving 3 bases of the junction unmatched. The CDR3 is 12 amino acids. CDR3 coding DNA: TGCGCCGTACAGGGGGTCTCCTACGAGCAGTACTTC. Residues: CAVQGVSYEQYF.

The V gene is TRBV30, the J gene TRBJ1-3; weak D call: TRBD1 (6 bases). V shed 2 bases and J shed 4 bases, with 9 bases lying between them. CDR1 is GTSNPN and CDR2 is SVGIG in the germline V gene (reference sequence). The length of the CDR3 is 13 residues. In DNA form, the CDR3 reads TGTGCCTGGAGTTTTACAGGGGGAAACACCATATATTTT. Its protein product is CAWSFTGGNTIYF.

The chain couples TRBV5-1 to TRBJ1-3; possible D gene TRBD1, 6 bases. The CDR3 is 14 amino acids. The germline gives CDR1 SGHRS, CDR2 YFSETQ. V was pared by 4 bases and J by 2 bases, with 10 bases between. CDR3 protein: CASSGGQTGNTIYF. The CDR3 DNA reads as TGCGCCAGCAGCGGGGGACAAACTGGAAACACCATATATTTT.

The V and J genes are TRBV4-3 and TRBJ2-1, with 8 bases lining up with TRBD1. The CDR3 runs to 15 residues. CDR1 is LGHNA, CDR2 YSLEER, per germline. The V gene end was trimmed by 5 bases and the J gene end by 8 bases; junction bases not matched to a gene: 11. The chain's CDR3 is CASSEGQGRLHEQFF. In DNA, the CDR3 is TGCGCCAGCAGCGAAGGACAGGGAAGGCTCCATGAGCAGTTCTTC.

The genes are TRBV19 and TRBJ1-1; a weak D match, TRBD1 (6 bases). This CDR3 region has 14 residues. The germline V and J ends were trimmed by 7 bases and 4 bases, with 16 bases remaining between them. Germline-derived CDR1 and CDR2 are LNHDA and SQIVND (reference sequence). Written as DNA, the CDR3 is TGTGCCAGTACCAAGGGAGGGGGTTTCACTGAAGCTTTCTTT. This encodes CASTKGGGFTEAFF.

The V and J genes are TRBV2 and TRBJ1-2; D is undetermined. The CDR3 has 14 amino acids. Deletions cut 8 bases from V and 0 bases from J, with 13 bases between. Germline CDR1 reads SNHLY; CDR2 reads FYNNEI. The CDR3, as DNA: TGTGCCAGCCCCTCGCAGGTAGCTAACTATGGCTACACCTTC. Amino acid sequence: CASPSQVANYGYTF.

This sequence joins TRBV25-1 and TRBJ2-3; 7 bases are shared with TRBD1. The germline V gene encodes CDR1 MGHDK and CDR2 SYGVNS. This CDR3 comprises 16 residues. The ends lost 1 base at V and 2 bases at J; junction bases unmatched: 6. For the CDR3, the DNA is TGTGCCAGCAGTGAATTGGGGGACAGAGTCACAGATACGCAGTATTTT. Amino acids: CASSELGDRVTDTQYF.

The chain uses TRBV7-9 and TRBJ2-1; perhaps TRBD1 as D (6 bases). Trimming cost V 5 bases and J 7 bases, with 18 bases left between them. The CDR3 contains 15 residues. Germline V gene lookup returns CDR1 SEHNR and CDR2 FQNEAQ (reference sequence). The CDR3 sequence: CASSQGRGIVNEQFF. As DNA, the CDR3 is TGTGCCAGCAGCCAGGGTAGGGGGATAGTGAATGAGCAGTTCTTC. Drawing the rest from reference TRBV7-9 and TRBJ2-1, the complete variable domain is DTGVSQNPRHKITKRGQNVTFRCDPISEHNRLYWYRQTLGQGPEFLTYFQNEAQLEKSRLLSDRFSAERPKGSFSTLEIQRTEQGDSAMYLCASSQGRGIVNEQFFGPGTRLTVL.

V gene TRBV7-7 combines with J gene TRBJ2-2; the match to TRBD2 covers 10 bases. The V segment lost 4 bases and the J segment 2 bases; nucleotides outside the gene matches: 7. The CDR3 consists of 17 residues. Germline V lookup: CDR1 SSHAT, CDR2 FNYEAQ (reference sequence). In nucleotides, the CDR3 is TGTGCCAGCAGCTCCTCGACTAGCGGGCTTAACACCGGGGAGCTGTTTTTT. Residues: CASSSSTSGLNTGELFF.

The chain links TRBV28 to TRBJ2-5; D perhaps matches TRBD1 (5 bases). Trimming removed 5 bases from V and 0 bases from J, with 13 bases in between. The CDR3 length is 15 residues. Germline CDR1 and CDR2: MDHEN and SYDVKM. The CDR3 here is CASSPRAQYQETQYF. The CDR3 DNA reads as TGTGCCAGCAGTCCCAGGGCCCAGTACCAAGAGACCCAGTACTTC. Using reference TRBV28 and TRBJ2-5 for the parts outside the CDR3, the full variable domain is DVKVTQSSRYLVKRTGEKVFLECVQDMDHENMFWYRQDPGLGLRLIYFSYDVKMKEKGDIPEGYSVSREKKERFSLILESASTNQTSMYLCASSPRAQYQETQYFGPGTRLLVL.

The chain carries TRBV6-1 and TRBJ2-7, with a tentative D call TRBD1 (5 bases). CDR3 size: 15 residues. Trimming removed 3 bases from V and 5 bases from J, with 17 bases in between. CDR1 MNHNS and CDR2 SASEGT come from the germline V gene. The CDR3 nucleotides are TGTGCCAGCAGTGAGAGAGACAGTGGGCCCCACGAGCAGTACTTC. It codes for CASSERDSGPHEQYF.